This T cell receptor (beta chain) appears in the sequencing data of a study of CD8 T cells in ankylosing spondylitis. Findings and caveats of the study: Before this, some motif variants had been reported in reactive arthritis synovial fluid and blood. Blood of patients with ankylosing spondylitis appeared to be characterized by a TCR beta motif of 8 or 9 highly homologous variants.

Quantitative molecular-barcoded 5'-RACE generated the TCR beta libraries. TCRdb re-called the 5' RACE reads through MiXCR, storing one row per CDR3 protein. The table records about 800,000 distinct CDR3 sequences, 10% to 15% of them present only once. In the case of this clonotype: Its target is not known.

Sequenced: blood, either unsorted or a sorted T cell fraction (not recorded which). This receptor was obtained from a male donor with ankylosing spondylitis.

The CDR3 sequence is CASSPNSGGSEKLFF. CDR3 sequence (DNA): TGTGCCAGCTCACCGAATTCAGGGGGAAGTGAAAAACTGTTTTTT. The gene calls are TRBV18 and TRBJ1-4, with TRBD1 matching over 7 bases. CDR3 size: 15 residues. The V gene's germline CDR1 is KGHSH and CDR2 LQKENI. J gave up 7 bases and V 3 bases, and 8 bases lay outside the gene matches.